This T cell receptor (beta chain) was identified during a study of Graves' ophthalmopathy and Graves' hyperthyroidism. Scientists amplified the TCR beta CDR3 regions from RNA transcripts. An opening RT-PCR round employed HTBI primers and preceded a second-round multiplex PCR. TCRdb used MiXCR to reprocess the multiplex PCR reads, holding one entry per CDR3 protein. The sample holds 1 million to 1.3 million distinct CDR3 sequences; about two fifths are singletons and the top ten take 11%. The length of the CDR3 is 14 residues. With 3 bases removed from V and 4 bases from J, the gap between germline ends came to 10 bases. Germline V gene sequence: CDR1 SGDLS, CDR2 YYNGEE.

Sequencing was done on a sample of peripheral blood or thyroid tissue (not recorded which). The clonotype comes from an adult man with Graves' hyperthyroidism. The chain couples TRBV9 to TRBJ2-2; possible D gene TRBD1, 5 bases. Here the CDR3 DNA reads TGTGCCAGCAGCGCCAGGACACTCACCGGGGAGCTGTTTTTT. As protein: CASSARTLTGELFF.